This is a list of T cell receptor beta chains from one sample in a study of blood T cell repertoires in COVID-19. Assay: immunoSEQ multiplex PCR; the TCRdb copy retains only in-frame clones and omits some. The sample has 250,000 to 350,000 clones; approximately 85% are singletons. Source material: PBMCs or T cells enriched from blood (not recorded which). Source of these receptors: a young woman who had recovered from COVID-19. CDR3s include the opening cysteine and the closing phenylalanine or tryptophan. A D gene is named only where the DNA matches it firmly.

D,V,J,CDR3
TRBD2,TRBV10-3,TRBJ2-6,CAIAGGQSGANVLTF
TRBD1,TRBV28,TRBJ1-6,CASSANGQGGDSPLHF
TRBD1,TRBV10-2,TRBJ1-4,CASNAQGATNEKLFF
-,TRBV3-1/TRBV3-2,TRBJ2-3,CASSQARLGTDTQYF
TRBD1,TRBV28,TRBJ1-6,CASSPSGQGYSPLHF
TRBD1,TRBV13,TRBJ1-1,CASSGLRDRGSNTEAFF
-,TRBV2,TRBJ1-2,CASSEGRERAYGYTF
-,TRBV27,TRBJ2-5,CASSPPSGGETQYF
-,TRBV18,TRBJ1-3,CASSPAGDSGNTIYF
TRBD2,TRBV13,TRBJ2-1,CASSFPSGGAYNEQFF
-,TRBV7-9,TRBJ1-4,CASGRESGTNEKLFF
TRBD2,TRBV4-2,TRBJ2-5,CASSRGLAGQETQYF
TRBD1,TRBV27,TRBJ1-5,CASSPTGSNQPQHF
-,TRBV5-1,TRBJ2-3,CASSFPGADTQYF
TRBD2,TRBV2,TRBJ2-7,CASWGGSSYEQYF
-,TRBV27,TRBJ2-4,CASSLGGTVEKNIQYF
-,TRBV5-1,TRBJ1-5,CASSLRQVNQPQHF
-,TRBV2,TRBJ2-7,CASRLRGEQYF
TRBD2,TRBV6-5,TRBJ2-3,CASSYSLAGGTDTQYF
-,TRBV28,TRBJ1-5,CASSWGVLGNQPQHF
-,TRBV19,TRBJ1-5,CASSWVYQGNQPQHF
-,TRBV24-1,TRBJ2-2,CATSHTNTGELFF
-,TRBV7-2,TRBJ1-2,CASSSTTDSLYGYTF
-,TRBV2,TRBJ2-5,CASSRQEETQYF
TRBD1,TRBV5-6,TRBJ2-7,CASSSGPGGEQYF
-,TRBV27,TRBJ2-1,CASSAEVGRISYNEQFF
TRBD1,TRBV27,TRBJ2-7,CASSSTGSGLYEQYF
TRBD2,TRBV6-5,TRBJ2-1,CASSFTSRGVDEQFF
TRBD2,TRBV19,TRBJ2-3,CASSYLGGVSTDTQYF
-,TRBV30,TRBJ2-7,CAWLRGYEQYF
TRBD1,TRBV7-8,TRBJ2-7,CASSSRRDRAWYEQYF
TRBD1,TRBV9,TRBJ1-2,CASSVGDRAFGYTF
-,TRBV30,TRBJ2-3,CAWRTRGGQYF
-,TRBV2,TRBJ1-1,CASSDPGQLNTEAFF
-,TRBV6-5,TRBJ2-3,CASSTSTSPTDTQYF
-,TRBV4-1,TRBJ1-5,CASSQIQGAGPQHF
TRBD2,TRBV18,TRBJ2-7,CASSIALQGGEQYF
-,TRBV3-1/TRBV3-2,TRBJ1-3,CASSGFQSSGNTIYF
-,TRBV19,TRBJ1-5,CASTWGGNSNQPQHF
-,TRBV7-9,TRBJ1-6,CASSLNRDSPLHF
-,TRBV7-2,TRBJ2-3,CASSLVGRGQRTDTQYF
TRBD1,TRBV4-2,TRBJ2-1,CASSQDGTGGLRNEQFF
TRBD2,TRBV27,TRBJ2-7,CASSLSGGGSYEQYF
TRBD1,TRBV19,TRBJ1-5,CASSIKGAGNQPQHF
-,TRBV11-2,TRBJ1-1,CASSLGSGTWGDEAFF
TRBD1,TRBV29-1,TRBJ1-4,CSVSTGTAHKPTNEKLFF
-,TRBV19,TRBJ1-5,CASSGGIRQPQHF
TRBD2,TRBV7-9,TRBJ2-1,CASSLNQLAGVPNEQFF